This T cell receptor beta chain was obtained from a study of identical twins. This CDR3 has 15 amino acids. The trim removed 2 bases at V and 7 bases at J, leaving 10 bases unmatched. Looked up from germline, CDR1 is SEHNR and CDR2 is FQNEAQ (reference sequence). Healthy Caucasians provided all donations. This clonotype was seen ten or more times. Unique molecular identifiers were present on the cDNA, and a universal primer site came from template switching. One entry per CDR3 protein, called by TCRdb with MiXCR from the 5' RACE reads. The sample yields under 350,000 distinct CDR3 sequences, roughly 8.6% seen once. The data also belong to a second study, concerning yellow fever vaccine responses in identical twins.

The V gene is TRBV7-9, the J gene TRBJ1-1; TRBD1 matches 7 bases. Sequenced material: CD8+ T cells sorted from blood. The TCR sequence derives from a woman aged 18-30 years in good health. The CDR3 nucleotides read TGTGCCAGCAGCTTATTTACAGGGGCCAACTATGAAGCTTTCTTT. Translated, it gives CASSLFTGANYEAFF.